This TCR beta chain appears in the sequencing data of a study of control samples from healthy donors and cancer patients. V shed 5 bases and J shed 1 base, with 3 bases lying between them. The germline V gene has CDR1 MNHNY and CDR2 SVGAGI (reference sequence). The CDR3 runs 11 residues. TCRdb's table, derived via immunoSEQ multiplex PCR, lists solely in-frame clones and lacks some. The sample lists tens of thousands of clones; about 90% were seen once. This receptor was obtained from a woman in her forties or fifties in good health. Source material: blood. J is TRBJ2-7 and V is TRBV6-6; D is undetermined. In DNA, the CDR3 is TGTGCCAGCAGTCAATCCTACGAGCAGTACTTC. Protein: CASSQSYEQYF.